The present TCR beta chain was sequenced within a study of regulatory T cells in long-lasting Graves disease. Study-level points and caveats: Public clonotype sharing was higher in persistent than newly diagnosed patients.

To make TCR beta libraries, researchers used iRepertoire HTBI primers and Arm-PCR of CDR3 regions. Each CDR3 protein gets one entry after TCRdb re-called the multiplex PCR reads with MiXCR. The table shows 420,000 or so distinct CDR3 sequences, with approximately 16% occurring only once. Notes on this clonotype: Its matching antigen is unknown. A much bigger clone sits one base away, suggesting this may be a read error.

Time point described: newly diagnosed GD, antithyroid drugs for less than 3 months. The TCR library used RNA extracted from PBMCs. This CDR3 is 13 amino acids long. CDR1 is KGHSH, CDR2 LQKENI, per germline. Separately, the same data were catalogued under a study of T cells in Graves' hyperthyroidism and ophthalmopathy. From that report: During a first-round RT-PCR of the TCR CDR3, the HTBI primer set was used.

The material was peripheral blood mononuclear cells (PBMCs), obtained at new diagnosis, from a patient treated with antithyroid drugs. The receptor comes from a woman younger than 35 with Graves disease. This chain uses TRBV18 with TRBJ1-1; D is ambiguous. Written as DNA, the CDR3 is TGTGCCAGCACCCTGACATCCTACACTGAAGCTCTCTTT. This gives the protein CASTLTSYTEALF.